This T cell receptor (beta chain) originates from a study of blood T cell repertoires in COVID-19. Between the trimmed V and J ends, which lost 7 bases and 3 bases, there was a span of 15 bases. CDR1 and CDR2 (germline): MNHEY, SVGAGI. CDR3 length: 14 residues. This clone is a singleton in its sample. The assay was immunoSEQ multiplex PCR, and TCRdb's table has in-frame clones only and misses some. The profile covers fewer than 300,000 clones, with approximately 87% appearing a single time and around 2.6% taken by the ten largest. The V call is TRBV6-5, the J call TRBJ1-2; TRBD1 is a possible D gene (5 bases). The clonotype was recovered from a woman in her 70s with active or convalescent COVID-19. The sample consisted of peripheral blood. As DNA, the CDR3 is TGTGCCAGCATGCGGACATTCCTAGACTATGGCTACACCTTC. Translating it yields CASMRTFLDYGYTF.